Following are 27 T cell receptor beta chains from one sample sequenced in a study of T cell responses to AZD1222 COVID-19 vaccine. Method: immunoSEQ multiplex PCR; TCRdb's copy keeps in-frame clones and lacks some. The table records about 88,000 clones, roughly 94% of them present only once. The starting material was peripheral blood, obtained on day 0 of AZD1222 vaccination. Source of these receptors: an adult in good health.

The chain joins TRBV11-2 to TRBJ2-7; no clear D gene. The CDR3 has 11 residues. V dropped 5 bases and J dropped 7 bases, with 9 bases sitting between them. The germline CDR1 and CDR2 sequences are SGHAT and FQNNGV. CDR3 loop: CASSTQGEQYF. In DNA form, the CDR3 reads TGTGCCAGCAGCACCCAAGGGGAGCAGTACTTC.

V gene TRBV2 combines with J gene TRBJ1-4; D possibly corresponds to TRBD1 (6 bases). Germline lookup yields CDR1 SNHLY and CDR2 FYNNEI. CDR3 size: 16 residues. V shed 0 bases and J shed 7 bases, with 15 bases lying between them. DNA for the CDR3: TGTGCCAGCAGTGAAGCGCTAACAGGGTTTGGTGAAAAACTGTTTTTT. Translated: CASSEALTGFGEKLFF.

This clone showed up just a few times. The chain employs TRBV9 and TRBJ1-3; perhaps TRBD1 as D (5 bases). This CDR3 is built from 16 residues. CDR1 is SGDLS and CDR2 is YYNGEE in the germline V gene. Trimming stripped 3 bases from V and 0 bases from J, with 13 bases between. CDR3 DNA: TGTGCCAGCAGCGCTCTAACAGGTTACTCTGGAAACACCATATATTTT. Its translation is CASSALTGYSGNTIYF.

V usage is TRBV5-1 and J usage is TRBJ1-5; 10 bases map to TRBD1. This CDR3 region has 14 residues. V lost 4 bases, J lost 7 bases, and 5 bases stayed unmatched. Germline CDR1 SGHRS, CDR2 YFSETQ. Here the CDR3 reads CASSPGTGEQPQHF. CDR3 DNA: TGCGCCAGCAGCCCAGGGACAGGGGAACAGCCCCAGCATTTT.

This sequence joins TRBV6-4 and TRBJ1-1; D remains ambiguous. The CDR3 sequence is 10 residues long. Trimming shortened V by 2 bases and J by 8 bases, and 3 bases separated the two germline ends. CDR1 is MRHNA and CDR2 is SNTAGT in the germline V gene. CDR3 protein: CASSDREAFF. The CDR3 DNA sequence: TGTGCCAGCAGTGACAGGGAAGCTTTCTTT.

The chain couples TRBV11-2 to TRBJ1-2, with D maybe TRBD1 (5 bases). Trimming cost V 0 bases and J 4 bases, with 9 bases left between them. There are 14 residues in the CDR3. Per germline, CDR1 SGHAT and CDR2 FQNNGV. The CDR3: CASSLDRGPYGYTF. DNA of the CDR3: TGTGCCAGCAGCTTAGATCGGGGCCCCTATGGCTACACCTTC. Complete variable domain (other parts from reference TRBV11-2 and TRBJ1-2): EAGVAQSPRYKIIEKRQSVAFWCNPISGHATLYWYQQILGQGPKLLIQFQNNGVVDDSQLPKDRFSAERLKGVDSTLKIQPAKLEDSAVYLCASSLDRGPYGYTFGSGTRLTVV.

The genes are TRBV2 and TRBJ1-2; 10 bases are a match to TRBD1. The CDR3 runs 13 residues. The germline gives CDR1 SNHLY, CDR2 FYNNEI. V shed 4 bases and J 7 bases; nucleotides not matched to a gene: 3. The CDR3 here is CASSGQGAGGYTF. The CDR3 DNA reads as TGTGCCAGCAGTGGACAGGGGGCTGGTGGCTACACCTTC.

The V call is TRBV7-6, the J call TRBJ2-7; possibly TRBD2 for D (8 bases). The CDR3 totals 17 residues. V was pared by 1 base and J by 3 bases, with 19 bases between. In germline, CDR1 is SGHVS, CDR2 FNYEAQ. For the CDR3, the DNA is TGTGCCAGCAGCTTAGTTCCTCCGGGGGGGACAGTCTACGAGCAGTACTTC. Protein: CASSLVPPGGTVYEQYF.

This chain joins TRBV4-1 and TRBJ2-7, with TRBD1 identical over 10 bases. Germline loops: CDR1 MGHRA, CDR2 YSYEKL. Trimming took 2 bases from V and 1 from J; bases not matched to a gene: 5. The CDR3 runs 16 residues. The CDR3 here is CASSQTDRGPSYEQYF. The CDR3, as DNA: TGCGCCAGCAGCCAAACCGACAGGGGGCCGTCCTACGAGCAGTACTTC.

J is TRBJ2-4 and V is TRBV9; TRBD1 is a possible D gene (6 bases). Germline-derived CDR1 and CDR2 are SGDLS and YYNGEE. The CDR3 runs 18 residues. V was trimmed by 0 bases and J by 4 bases, leaving 20 bases between them. The CDR3 here is CASSVGDTQLGEKNIQYF. Here the CDR3 DNA reads TGTGCCAGCAGCGTAGGGGACACTCAACTAGGGGAGAAAAACATTCAGTACTTC.

The J gene is TRBJ2-7, the V gene TRBV28, with a weak D call TRBD2 (5 bases). Per germline, CDR1 MDHEN and CDR2 SYDVKM. V lost 2 bases and J lost 3, with 17 bases in between. The CDR3 has 16 residues. The CDR3 region is CASSLTLGAANYEQYF. In DNA form, the CDR3 reads TGTGCCAGCAGTTTAACTTTAGGAGCGGCCAACTACGAGCAGTACTTC.

The chain is built from TRBV6-5 and TRBJ2-5; 7 bases agree with TRBD1. Germline CDR1 and CDR2: MNHEY and SVGAGI. The CDR3 spans 14 residues. V lost 6 bases, J lost 5 bases, and 9 bases stayed unmatched. The CDR3 reads CASSPGQQTETQYF. The CDR3 DNA sequence: TGTGCCAGCAGCCCGGGACAGCAGACGGAGACCCAGTACTTC.

This chain links TRBV5-4 with TRBJ1-2; TRBD1 aligns across 8 bases. Trimming at V came to 4 bases and at J to 7 bases, leaving 9 bases not matched to a gene. Germline CDR1 reads SGHNT; CDR2 reads YYREEE (reference sequence). The CDR3 length is 14 residues. The CDR3: CASSQEQGEGGYTF. CDR3 DNA sequence: TGTGCCAGCAGCCAAGAACAGGGGGAAGGTGGCTACACCTTC.

V gene TRBV30 combines with J gene TRBJ2-2; 8 nucleotides align to TRBD1. Germline CDR1 is GTSNPN and CDR2 is SVGIG (reference sequence). The CDR3 length is 16 residues. V lost 2 bases and J lost 6; bases outside the gene matches: 11. The CDR3 spells CAWSNSGTGIPGELFF. The CDR3 DNA sequence: TGTGCCTGGAGTAATTCCGGGACAGGTATACCCGGGGAGCTGTTTTTT.

The chain joins TRBV6-1 to TRBJ2-7; D gene unclear. CDR1 is MNHNS and CDR2 is SASEGT in the germline V gene. V was pared by 2 bases and J by 3 bases, with 5 bases between. This CDR3 has 12 amino acids. DNA for the CDR3: TGTGCCAGCAGTGAAAGAGGCTACGAGCAGTACTTC. Translating it yields CASSERGYEQYF.

The chain carries TRBV14 and TRBJ2-7, with D possibly matching TRBD1 (6 bases). V shed 4 bases and J shed 3 bases, with 16 bases lying between them. CDR3 length equals 15 residues. Germline CDR1 SGHDN, CDR2 FVKESK. CDR3 sequence reads: CASSRYRGLSYEQYF. The CDR3 DNA is TGTGCCAGCAGCCGATATAGGGGGTTGAGCTACGAGCAGTACTTC.

The V and J genes are TRBV5-1 and TRBJ2-3, with D possibly TRBD2 on 5 matching bases. Germline V gene data show CDR1 as SGHRS and CDR2 as YFSETQ. The CDR3 extends over 14 amino acids. Trimming pared 3 bases from V and 6 bases from J, leaving 14 bases between. CDR3 amino acids: CASSSADRGDTQYF. The CDR3 bases are TGCGCCAGCAGCTCTGCGGACCGAGGGGATACGCAGTATTTT. The full variable domain, in which reference TRBV5-1 and TRBJ2-3 provide the parts outside the CDR3, is KAGVTQTPRYLIKTRGQQVTLSCSPISGHRSVSWYQQTPGQGLQFLFEYFSETQRNKGNFPGRFSGRQFSNSRSEMNVSTLELGDSALYLCASSSADRGDTQYFGPGTRLTVL.

The chain recombines TRBV18 with TRBJ2-3, with D maybe TRBD2 (5 bases). CDR3 length: 13 residues. The V gene's germline CDR1 is KGHSH and CDR2 LQKENI. V was shortened by 6 bases and J by 4 bases, with 11 bases between the two germline ends. Here the CDR3 reads CASSKEVADTQYF. The CDR3 DNA follows: TGTGCCAGCTCTAAGGAGGTGGCAGATACGCAGTATTTT.

The genes are TRBV19 and TRBJ1-2, with TRBD1 as a possible D gene (5 bases). V was cut by 3 bases and J by 5 bases, with 16 bases left in between. The CDR3 spans 15 residues. Germline values: CDR1 LNHDA, CDR2 SQIVND (reference sequence). CDR3 nucleotide sequence: TGTGCCAGTAGTATCGCCGGACGGGGCGGATATGGCTACACCTTC. It is translated as CASSIAGRGGYGYTF. Using reference TRBV19 and TRBJ1-2 for the parts outside the CDR3, the full variable domain is DGGITQSPKYLFRKEGQNVTLSCEQNLNHDAMYWYRQDPGQGLRLIYYSQIVNDFQKGDIAEGYSVSREKKESFPLTVTSAQKNPTAFYLCASSIAGRGGYGYTFGSGTRLTVV.

This clone was picked up one time. V is TRBV30 and J is TRBJ2-5; tentatively, D is TRBD2 (7 bases). Trimming took 3 bases from V and 5 from J, leaving 10 bases between them. The CDR3 extends over 12 amino acids. CDR1 and CDR2 from the germline V gene are GTSNPN and SVGIG (reference sequence). The DNA of the CDR3 is TGTGCCTGGAGACAGGGAGGGGAGACCCAGTACTTC. As protein: CAWRQGGETQYF.

This chain connects TRBV27 to TRBJ2-2; D is perhaps TRBD1 (5 bases). The CDR3 loop spans 15 amino acids. V was shortened by 3 bases and J by 1 base, with 9 bases between the two germline ends. Germline V gives CDR1 MNHEY, CDR2 SMNVEV (reference sequence). The CDR3, as DNA: TGTGCCAGCAGTTTGGGGCCGCTGAACACCGGGGAGCTGTTTTTT. This encodes CASSLGPLNTGELFF.

V and J are TRBV11-2 and TRBJ1-4; D is possibly TRBD1 (6 bases). Germline V gene lookup returns CDR1 SGHAT and CDR2 FQNNGV. V shed 3 bases and J shed 7 bases, with 21 bases lying between them. This CDR3 spans 17 amino acids. The CDR3 DNA reads as TGTGCCAGCAGCTTCTCGGTGTCCAGGGGCTTTGGTGAAAAACTGTTTTTT. Translated: CASSFSVSRGFGEKLFF.

The rearrangement joins TRBV28 to TRBJ1-5; D remains unclear. Germline V gives CDR1 MDHEN, CDR2 SYDVKM. The V end was cut by 6 bases, the J end by 6 bases, with 9 bases between. This CDR3 has 12 amino acids. The CDR3 DNA sequence: TGTGCCAGCAGGTCAGTAGTTCAGCCCCAGCATTTT. It translates to CASRSVVQPQHF.

The gene calls are TRBV15 and TRBJ2-1; the match to TRBD2 covers 9 bases. Per germline, CDR1 LNHNV and CDR2 YYDKDF (reference sequence). The CDR3 consists of 16 residues. With 5 bases clipped from V and 8 bases from J, the junction kept 13 bases outside the gene matches. The DNA of the CDR3 is TGTGCCACCAGCCAACCCCGAGCTAGCGGGACCGATGAGCAGTTCTTC. This gives the protein CATSQPRASGTDEQFF. Full variable domain (rest looked up from reference TRBV15 and TRBJ2-1): DAMVIQNPRYQVTQFGKPVTLSCSQTLNHNVMYWYQQKSSQAPKLLFHYYDKDFNNEADTPDNFQSRRPNTSFCFLDIRSPGLGDTAMYLCATSQPRASGTDEQFFGPGTRLTVL.

The chain combines TRBV27 with TRBJ1-1; 7 bases align to TRBD1. Germline V gene sequence: CDR1 MNHEY, CDR2 SMNVEV (reference sequence). The CDR3 runs to 13 residues. With V trimmed by 2 bases and J by 9 bases, 6 bases remained unmatched. The CDR3 loop is CASSLKGTAKAFF. The DNA for the CDR3 is TGTGCCAGCAGTTTAAAAGGGACAGCAAAAGCTTTCTTT.

This clone occurred a few times. The V gene is TRBV3-1 (or the pseudogene TRBV3-2), the J gene TRBJ2-3, with D perhaps matching TRBD2 (5 bases). V was clipped by 0 bases and J by 2 bases, with 21 bases between them. From germline, CDR1 is LGHDT and CDR2 YNNKEL (reference sequence). The CDR3 consists of 19 residues. This CDR3 is CASSQDQSRAGVVTDTQYF. The CDR3 DNA follows: TGTGCCAGCAGCCAAGATCAGTCTCGAGCCGGGGTAGTCACAGATACGCAGTATTTT.

This clone has only one observation. The chain links TRBV28 to TRBJ1-2; a possible D gene is TRBD1 (6 bases). CDR3 length equals 13 residues. Trimming removed 6 bases at V and 6 bases at J, with 14 bases between. Germline CDR1 MDHEN, CDR2 SYDVKM. In DNA, the CDR3 is TGTGCCAGCAGACAGGGTAATAGCAATGGCTACACCTTC. It specifies CASRQGNSNGYTF.